The 3 T cell receptor beta chains given below trace back to one sample, sequenced in a study of T-cell memory formation after mild COVID-19. TCRdb called the 5' RACE reads again in MiXCR, with one record for every CDR3 protein. The sample shows 270,000 or so distinct CDR3 sequences, approximately 19% of them seen only once. Specimen: PBMCs or a T cell subset sorted from them (not recorded which). These TCRs come from a man younger than 35 who had mild COVID-19 (a few samples of this study predate the infection). Cell type and time point are not known.

The gene calls are TRBV11-2 and TRBJ1-2; no clear D. The V end lost 2 bases, the J end lost 7 bases, and 8 bases lay between the germline ends. The CDR3 spans 12 residues. The germline CDR1 and CDR2 sequences are SGHAT and FQNNGV. The CDR3 sequence is CASSLREGGYTF. In DNA form, the CDR3 reads TGTGCCAGCAGCTTACGGGAAGGTGGCTACACCTTC.

This clonotype showed up just a few times. J is TRBJ2-7 and V is TRBV20-1; D is perhaps TRBD1 (5 bases). The CDR3 totals 14 residues. The V end was cut by 1 base, the J end by 7 bases, with 17 bases between. Germline V CDR1 and CDR2: DFQATT, SNEGSKA (reference sequence). The CDR3 is CSARAHWQGKEQYF. The CDR3 DNA follows: TGCAGTGCTAGAGCCCACTGGCAGGGAAAAGAGCAGTACTTC.

This clonotype was recorded at least ten times. The V gene is TRBV19, the J gene TRBJ2-5; unclear D gene. From germline, CDR1 is LNHDA and CDR2 SQIVND (reference sequence). This CDR3 has 13 amino acids. Between the trimmed V and J ends, which lost 4 bases and 4 bases, there was a span of 10 bases. The CDR3 loop is CASSKQARETQYF. The CDR3 DNA sequence: TGTGCCAGTAGTAAACAAGCGAGAGAGACCCAGTACTTC. The full variable domain, rest sourced from reference TRBV19 and TRBJ2-5, is DGGITQSPKYLFRKEGQNVTLSCEQNLNHDAMYWYRQDPGQGLRLIYYSQIVNDFQKGDIAEGYSVSREKKESFPLTVTSAQKNPTAFYLCASSKQARETQYFGPGTRLLVL.